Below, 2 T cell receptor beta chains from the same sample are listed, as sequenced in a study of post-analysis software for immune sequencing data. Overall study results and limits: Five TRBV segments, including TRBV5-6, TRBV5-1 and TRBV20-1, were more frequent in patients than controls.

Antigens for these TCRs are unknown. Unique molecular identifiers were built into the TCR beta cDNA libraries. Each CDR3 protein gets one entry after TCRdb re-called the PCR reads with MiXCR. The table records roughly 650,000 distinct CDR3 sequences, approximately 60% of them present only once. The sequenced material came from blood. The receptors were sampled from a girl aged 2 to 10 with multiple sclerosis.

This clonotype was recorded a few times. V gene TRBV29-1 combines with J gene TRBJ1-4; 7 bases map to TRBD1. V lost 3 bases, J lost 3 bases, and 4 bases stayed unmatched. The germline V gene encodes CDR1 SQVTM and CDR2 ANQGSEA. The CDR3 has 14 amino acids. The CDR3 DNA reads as TGCAGCGTTGAGGGGGACAGTGCTAATGAAAAACTGTTTTTT. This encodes CSVEGDSANEKLFF.

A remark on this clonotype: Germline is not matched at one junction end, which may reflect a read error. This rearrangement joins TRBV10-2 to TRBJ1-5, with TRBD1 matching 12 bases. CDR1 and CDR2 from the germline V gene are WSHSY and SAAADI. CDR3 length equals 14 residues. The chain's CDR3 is CASSGGQGAQSQHF. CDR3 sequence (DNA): TGCGCCAGTAGTGGGGGACAGGGGGCTCAGTCCCAGCATTTT.